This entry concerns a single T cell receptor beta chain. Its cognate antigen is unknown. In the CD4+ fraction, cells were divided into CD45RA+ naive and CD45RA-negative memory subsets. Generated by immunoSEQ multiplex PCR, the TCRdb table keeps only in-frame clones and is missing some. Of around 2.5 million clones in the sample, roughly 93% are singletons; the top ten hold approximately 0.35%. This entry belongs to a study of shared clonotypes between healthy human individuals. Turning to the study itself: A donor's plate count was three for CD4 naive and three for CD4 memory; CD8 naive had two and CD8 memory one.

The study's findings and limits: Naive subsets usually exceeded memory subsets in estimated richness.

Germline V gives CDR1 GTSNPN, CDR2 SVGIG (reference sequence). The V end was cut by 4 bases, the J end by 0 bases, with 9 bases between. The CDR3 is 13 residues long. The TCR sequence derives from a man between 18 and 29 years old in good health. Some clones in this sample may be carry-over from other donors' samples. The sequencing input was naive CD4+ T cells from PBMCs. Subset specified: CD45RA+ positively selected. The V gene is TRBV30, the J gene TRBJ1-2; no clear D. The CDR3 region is CAWTQGSNYGYTF. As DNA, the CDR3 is TGTGCCTGGACCCAAGGATCTAACTATGGCTACACCTTC. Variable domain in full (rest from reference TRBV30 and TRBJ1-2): SQTIHQWPATLVQPVGSPLSLECTVEGTSNPNLYWYRQAAGRGLQLLFYSVGIGQISSEVPQNLSASRPQDRQFILSSKKLLLSDSGFYLCAWTQGSNYGYTFGSGTRLTVV.